This T cell receptor beta chain was captured by sequencing in a study of cytomegalovirus exposure and HLA in healthy donors. V shed 0 bases and J shed 3 bases, with 11 bases lying between them. There are 16 residues in the CDR3. Germline V lookup: CDR1 LGHNA, CDR2 YSLEER. The repertoire was sequenced with immunoSEQ multiplex PCR; TCRdb's copy has only in-frame clones and lacks some. The table includes about 160,000 clones, approximately 90% detected once. This chain uses TRBV4-3 with TRBJ1-4; unclear D gene. Sample: PBMCs. The sequence derives from a man between 18 and 29 years old in good health and CMV-seronegative. The CDR3 here is CASSQDFGLANEKLFF. The CDR3 coding sequence is TGCGCCAGCAGCCAAGATTTCGGGTTGGCTAATGAAAAACTGTTTTTT.